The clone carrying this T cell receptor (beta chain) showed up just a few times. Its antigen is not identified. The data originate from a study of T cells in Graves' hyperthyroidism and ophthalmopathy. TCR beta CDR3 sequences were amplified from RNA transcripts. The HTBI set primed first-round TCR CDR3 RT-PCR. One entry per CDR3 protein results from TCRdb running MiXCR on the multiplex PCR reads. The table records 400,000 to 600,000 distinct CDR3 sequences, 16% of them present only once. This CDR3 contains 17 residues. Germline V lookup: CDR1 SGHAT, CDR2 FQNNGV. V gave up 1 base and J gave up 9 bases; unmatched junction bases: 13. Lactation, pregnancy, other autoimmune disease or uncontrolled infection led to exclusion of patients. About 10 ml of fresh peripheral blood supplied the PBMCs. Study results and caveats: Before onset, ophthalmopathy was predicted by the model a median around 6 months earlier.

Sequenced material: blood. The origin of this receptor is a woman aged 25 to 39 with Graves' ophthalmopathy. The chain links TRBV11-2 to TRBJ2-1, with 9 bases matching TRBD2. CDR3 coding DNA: TGTGCCAGCAGCTTAGTTCCCAGCGGGAGGCCCTTGGGTGAGCAGTTCTTC. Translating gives CASSLVPSGRPLGEQFF.